The 20 T cell receptor beta chains below come from one sample, sequenced in a study of blood T cell repertoires in COVID-19 (dated by TCRdb to 2020 to 2021). Library generation was performed with the immunoSEQ multiplex PCR assay. As stored in TCRdb, this immuneACCESS dataset retains in-frame rearrangements with V and J assigned. A fraction of the clones does not appear; measured against another copy, unresolved V genes explain less than half of the discrepancy, and the remainder lacks a known reason. Here the sample has hundreds of thousands of clones; around 87% occur a single time. Roughly 1.9% of the sample rests with the top ten. The sequencing input was PBMCs or T cells enriched from blood (not recorded which). The receptors derive from a man aged 35 to 55 in a cohort exposed to, infected with or recovered from COVID-19 (not recorded which).

The rearrangement links TRBV3-1 (or the pseudogene TRBV3-2) to TRBJ1-3; maybe TRBD1 (6 bases). V gave up 5 bases and J gave up 0 bases, with 8 bases separating them. This CDR3 region has 14 residues. The V gene's germline CDR1 is LGHDT and CDR2 YNNKEL (reference sequence). The CDR3 coding sequence is TGTGCCAGCAGCAGGGACAACTCTGGAAACACCATATATTTT. It specifies CASSRDNSGNTIYF.

The chain combines TRBV7-9 with TRBJ1-2; D might be TRBD1 (5 bases). The V gene's germline CDR1 is SEHNR and CDR2 FQNEAQ (reference sequence). This CDR3 is 14 amino acids long. Between the trimmed V and J ends, which lost 2 bases and 8 bases, there was a span of 15 bases. CDR3 sequence reads: CASSLRSQGRGYTF. CDR3 sequence (DNA): TGTGCCAGCAGCTTAAGGTCGCAGGGTCGCGGCTACACCTTC.

V is TRBV23-1 and J is TRBJ2-5; weak D call: TRBD2 (6 bases). TRBV23-1 is an ORF; its function is uncertain. The CDR3 length is 14 residues. Trimming removed 3 bases from V and 5 bases from J, with 13 bases in between. CDR3 residues: CASSHYGAGETQYF. The CDR3 DNA reads TGCGCCAGCAGTCATTATGGGGCGGGGGAGACCCAGTACTTC.

The J gene is TRBJ2-1, the V gene TRBV6-5; D might be TRBD1 (5 bases). V dropped 2 bases and J dropped 6 bases, with 14 bases sitting between them. The CDR3 consists of 15 residues. Germline V gene sequence: CDR1 MNHEY, CDR2 SVGAGI. CDR3 in DNA: TGTGCCAGCAGTTACGAAGGGGTTCGGGTCAATGAGCAGTTCTTC. Protein: CASSYEGVRVNEQFF.

V is TRBV3-1 (or the pseudogene TRBV3-2) and J is TRBJ1-4; D is ambiguous. With 2 bases removed from V and 2 bases from J, the gap between germline ends came to 6 bases. The V gene's germline CDR1 is LGHDT and CDR2 YNNKEL (reference sequence). The CDR3 runs 14 residues. The CDR3 is CASSQRRTNEKLFF. For the CDR3, the DNA is TGTGCCAGCAGCCAACGCAGGACTAATGAAAAACTGTTTTTT.

Turning to this clone: Other DNA sequences in this specimen translate into the identical CDR3. The chain links TRBV15 to TRBJ2-3; 12 nucleotides match TRBD1. The length of the CDR3 is 16 residues. The germline gives CDR1 LNHNV, CDR2 YYDKDF (reference sequence). The J segment lost 3 bases and the V segment lost 3 bases, leaving 4 bases of the junction unmatched. CDR3 amino acids: CATSRGGQGATDTQYF. CDR3 coding DNA: TGTGCCACCAGCAGGGGGGGACAGGGGGCAACAGATACGCAGTATTTT.

This clone was observed a few times. The V gene is TRBV29-1, the J gene TRBJ2-5, with D perhaps matching TRBD2 (6 bases). Germline lookup yields CDR1 SQVTM and CDR2 ANQGSEA. The CDR3 is 13 residues long. Deletions cut 6 bases from V and 2 bases from J, with 13 bases between. The CDR3 nucleotides are TGCAGCGTGACGGGAGTGGGGCAAGAGACCCAGTACTTC. This translates into CSVTGVGQETQYF.

A remark on this clone: At one end the junction does not follow the germline gene, possibly because of a read error. The V gene is TRBV5-1, the J gene TRBJ1-2; 11 bases align to TRBD1. Germline V gene data show CDR1 as SGHRS and CDR2 as YFSETQ. CDR3 size: 15 residues. The DNA of the CDR3 is TGCGCCAGCAGTCTGGACAGGGGGCGAGTTAAGGGCTACACCTTT. This sequence encodes CASSLDRGRVKGYTF.

V usage is TRBV5-1 and J usage is TRBJ2-1, with D perhaps matching TRBD2 (5 bases). Germline CDR1 reads SGHRS; CDR2 reads YFSETQ. The CDR3 sequence is 14 residues long. The V end was cut by 4 bases, the J end by 9 bases, with 17 bases between. CDR3 in amino acids: CASSRADLGGEQFF. Here the CDR3 DNA reads TGCGCCAGCAGCCGCGCGGACTTAGGAGGTGAGCAGTTCTTC. The whole variable domain, remainder taken from reference TRBV5-1 and TRBJ2-1, is KAGVTQTPRYLIKTRGQQVTLSCSPISGHRSVSWYQQTPGQGLQFLFEYFSETQRNKGNFPGRFSGRQFSNSRSEMNVSTLELGDSALYLCASSRADLGGEQFFGPGTRLTVL.

Many counts were recorded for this clone. V is TRBV12-3 or TRBV12-4 and J is TRBJ2-1; unclear D gene. V was cut by 3 bases and J by 7 bases, with 7 bases left in between. CDR3 length equals 12 residues. CDR3 residues: CASSLSHNEQFF. The CDR3 DNA is TGTGCCAGCAGTTTGTCCCATAATGAGCAGTTCTTC.

The J gene is TRBJ1-5, the V gene TRBV3-1 (or the pseudogene TRBV3-2), with D unresolved. Germline CDR1 LGHDT, CDR2 YNNKEL (reference sequence). The V end was cut by 0 bases, the J end by 3 bases, with 9 bases between. There are 15 residues in the CDR3. The CDR3 coding sequence is TGTGCCAGCAGCCAAGATTCCACAGTCAATCAGCCCCAGCATTTT. Amino acid sequence: CASSQDSTVNQPQHF.

The chain combines TRBV27 with TRBJ2-7, with 9 bases lining up with TRBD1. With 10 bases clipped from V and 4 bases from J, the junction kept 14 bases outside the gene matches. The CDR3 runs 15 residues. Germline V lookup: CDR1 MNHEY, CDR2 SMNVEV (reference sequence). CDR3 sequence (DNA): TGTGCCACCGATAATCCGGACAGGGGAATTTACGAGCAGTACTTC. Residues: CATDNPDRGIYEQYF.

The chain combines TRBV28 with TRBJ2-1; 14 nucleotides align to TRBD2. The V and J ends lost 7 bases and 0 bases, in that order; junction bases with no gene match: 11. Germline-derived CDR1 and CDR2 are MDHEN and SYDVKM. The CDR3 length is 19 residues. CDR3 sequence: CASTAGLAGVPSSYNEQFF. CDR3 nucleotides: TGTGCCAGCACTGCGGGACTAGCGGGAGTTCCGAGCTCCTACAATGAGCAGTTCTTC.

This chain connects TRBV28 to TRBJ2-7; no clear D gene. The germline V gene encodes CDR1 MDHEN and CDR2 SYDVKM. V dropped 3 bases and J dropped 0 bases, with 12 bases sitting between them. There are 15 residues in the CDR3. CDR3 DNA: TGTGCCAGCAGTTTGGTGAGAAGGAGCTCCTACGAGCAGTACTTC. Encoded protein: CASSLVRRSSYEQYF.

J is TRBJ2-5 and V is TRBV5-4, with D possibly being TRBD2 (6 bases). The CDR3 extends over 14 amino acids. Germline-derived CDR1 and CDR2 are SGHNT and YYREEE (reference sequence). The V end was cut by 1 base, the J end by 5 bases, with 12 bases between. The CDR3 loop reads CASSLTGVGETQYF. The CDR3, as DNA: TGTGCCAGCAGCTTGACGGGAGTGGGGGAGACCCAGTACTTC.

The chain couples TRBV5-1 to TRBJ1-2, with D unresolved. The CDR3 sequence is 14 residues long. Germline CDR1 reads SGHRS; CDR2 reads YFSETQ. The V end lost 0 bases, the J end lost 4 bases, and 10 bases lay between the germline ends. The CDR3 nucleotides are TGCGCCAGCAGCTTGGAACAGACGATCTATGGCTACACCTTC. Translating it yields CASSLEQTIYGYTF.

The CDR3 is CASSSGTGNQPQHF. The CDR3 DNA is TGCGCCAGCAGCTCCGGGACAGGCAATCAGCCCCAGCATTTT. The genes are TRBV5-1 and TRBJ1-5; 7 positions agree with TRBD1. The CDR3 runs 14 residues. Germline loops: CDR1 SGHRS, CDR2 YFSETQ. V dropped 3 bases and J dropped 2; count of bases not matched to a gene: 2.

J is TRBJ2-7 and V is TRBV7-6; 13 nucleotides align to TRBD2. The CDR3 sequence is 18 residues long. Trimming at V came to 1 base and at J to 2 bases, leaving 8 bases not matched to a gene. CDR1 and CDR2 from the germline V gene are SGHVS and FNYEAQ. The CDR3 protein is CASSLVPWTSGSAYEQYF. The DNA for the CDR3 is TGTGCCAGCAGCTTAGTACCCTGGACTAGCGGGAGCGCCTACGAGCAGTACTTC. The complete variable domain, with remaining parts taken from reference TRBV7-6 and TRBJ2-7, reads GAGVSQSPRYKVTKRGQDVALRCDPISGHVSLYWYRQALGQGPEFLTYFNYEAQQDKSGLPNDRFSAERPEGSISTLTIQRTEQRDSAMYRCASSLVPWTSGSAYEQYFGPGTRLTVT.

This chain joins TRBV27 and TRBJ2-3; D is perhaps TRBD2 (6 bases). CDR3 length: 16 residues. Trimming cost V 4 bases and J 4 bases, with 18 bases left between them. The germline V gene encodes CDR1 MNHEY and CDR2 SMNVEV (reference sequence). In DNA, the CDR3 is TGTGCCAGCAGTTCCTTAGCGGTGGTCCACCCAGATACGCAGTATTTT. It encodes CASSSLAVVHPDTQYF.

The chain has TRBV5-6 and TRBJ2-1; D perhaps matches TRBD2 (6 bases). CDR1 is SGHDT and CDR2 is YYEEEE in the germline V gene. The CDR3 length is 14 residues. Trimming took off 0 bases at V and 8 bases at J, with 12 bases between the two ends. This CDR3 reads CASSLVSGSYEQFF. The CDR3 bases are TGTGCCAGCAGCTTGGTCTCCGGGAGTTATGAGCAGTTCTTC.